A selection of T cell receptor beta chains follows, all from one sample in a study of cytomegalovirus exposure and HLA in healthy donors. The table came from immunoSEQ multiplex PCR; TCRdb's copy has only in-frame clones and leaves some out. The sample records under 150,000 clones, around 83% being singletons. The sequencing sample was made of PBMCs. These TCRs come from a man aged 45-60 years in good health and CMV-seronegative. The CDR3 runs from the conserved cysteine through the conserved F or W. The D gene is left open where the match is weak. A clone size is listed for some rows: how often the clone was seen (once, few, many), or a class if it is expanded.

clone_size,j_call,d_call,v_call,cdr3_nt,cdr3_aa
few,TRBJ2-2,.,TRBV4-1,TGCGCCAGCAGCGGCATGGGGGCGGAAACCGGGGAGCTGTTTTTT,CASSGMGAETGELFF
.,TRBJ1-2,TRBD1,TRBV19,TGTGCCAGTAGTGCCGACAGGGGGGATTATGGCTACACCTTC,CASSADRGDYGYTF
.,TRBJ2-5,.,TRBV11-3,TGTGCCAGCAGCTTACGCAGGGAAGAGACCCAGTACTTC,CASSLRREETQYF
.,TRBJ2-5,TRBD2,TRBV2,TGTGCCAGCAGCTCAGGACTAGCGGGGAGGTACCAAGAGACCCAGTACTTC,CASSSGLAGRYQETQYF
.,TRBJ1-6,.,TRBV19,TGTGCCAGTAGTACGCGGGACTCTCGAGGGGAATCACCCCTCCACTTT,CASSTRDSRGESPLHF
.,TRBJ1-2,.,TRBV5-6,TGTGCCAGCGCGGGAGGGAGGATCCCCGGCTACACCTTC,CASAGGRIPGYTF
.,TRBJ2-5,TRBD2,TRBV5-4,TGTGCCAGCAGCAAGACTAGCGGGGGGCGTCAAGAGACCCAGTACTTC,CASSKTSGGRQETQYF
few,TRBJ1-1,.,TRBV4-2,TGTGCCAGCAGCCCCTCTCAGGGCGCAGAAGCTTTCTTT,CASSPSQGAEAFF
.,TRBJ2-3,.,TRBV2,TGTGCCAGCAGTGAGGGGACACTCTCGGGGTATTTT,CASSEGTLSGYF
.,TRBJ1-2,TRBD1,TRBV6-5,TGTGCCAGCAGTTTTAGACAGGGAAACTATGGCTACACCTTC,CASSFRQGNYGYTF
.,TRBJ1-5,.,TRBV12-5,TGTGCTAGTGGTTTGGTTGGGAGGGGACTAGAGAAGAATCAGCCCCAGCATTTT,CASGLVGRGLEKNQPQHF
.,TRBJ1-5,.,TRBV2,TGTGCCAGCAGTGAAACCTATAGCAATCAGCCCCAGCATTTT,CASSETYSNQPQHF
once,TRBJ1-4,TRBD1,TRBV7-2,TGTGCCAGCAGCTCTTTTGGGACAGGGAATGAAAAGCTGTTTTTT,CASSSFGTGNEKLFF
.,TRBJ1-2,.,TRBV30,TGTGCCTGGACCACCGGGCGGGAAGCCTGGGGGGGCTACACCTTC,CAWTTGREAWGGYTF
.,TRBJ2-3,TRBD2,TRBV9,TGTGCCAGCAGCGCTTATACTAGCGTTAGCACAGATACGCAGTATTTT,CASSAYTSVSTDTQYF
once,TRBJ1-4,.,TRBV4-2,TGTGCCAGCAGCCCCACAGAAACTGAAAAACTGTTTTTT,CASSPTETEKLFF
once,TRBJ2-7,TRBD2,TRBV4-3,TGCGCCAGCAGCCAGGGGAGGGCTGGACACGAGCAGTACTTC,CASSQGRAGHEQYF
.,TRBJ1-1,.,TRBV15,TGTGCCACCAGCAACAGGAGGAACACTGAAGCTTTCTTT,CATSNRRNTEAFF
.,TRBJ1-2,.,TRBV18,TGTGCCAGCTCACCACCTGAACTGTCCCGGTATGGCTACACCTTC,CASSPPELSRYGYTF
.,TRBJ2-1,TRBD1,TRBV4-3,TGCGCCAGCAGCCAAGATGGGGCGGACAGGGCCTACAATGAGCAGTTCTTC,CASSQDGADRAYNEQFF
.,TRBJ2-5,TRBD2,TRBV9,TGTGCCAGCAGCCCAAGCGGGGGGGTGCAAGAGACCCAGTACTTC,CASSPSGGVQETQYF
few,TRBJ2-3,.,TRBV19,TGTGCCAGTAGTATCTCCTACGGTAGCACAGATACGCAGTATTTT,CASSISYGSTDTQYF
few,TRBJ2-1,.,TRBV15,TGTGCCACCAGCAGCGAGCCCGTAAACAATGAGCAGTTCTTC,CATSSEPVNNEQFF
.,TRBJ1-2,.,TRBV19,TGTGCCAGTTCCGTGGCAGAACTACTTCCCTATGGCTACACCTTC,CASSVAELLPYGYTF
.,TRBJ1-5,.,TRBV19,TGTGCCAGTAGTATAGAATGGGGGGAAAGCAATCAGCCCCAGCATTTT,CASSIEWGESNQPQHF
.,TRBJ2-7,.,TRBV7-9,TGTGCCAGCAGCCCTCGGGGAAGAGAGGAGCAGTACTTC,CASSPRGREEQYF
.,TRBJ1-1,TRBD1,TRBV9,TGTGCCAGCAGCGTAGGAGGGGGCCTCAACACTGAAGCTTTCTTT,CASSVGGGLNTEAFF
.,TRBJ2-7,.,TRBV7-9,TGTGCCAGCAGCTTAGTTCCGGGAGACGAGCAGTACTTC,CASSLVPGDEQYF
.,TRBJ2-1,.,TRBV21-1,TGTGCCAGCAGCACGAGGGGACTAGCGGGGGGGGATGAGCAGTTCTTC,CASSTRGLAGGDEQFF
.,TRBJ2-1,.,TRBV6-6,TGTGCCAGCAGACCTAGGGGGTTTGGCTCCTACAATGAGCAGTTCTTC,CASRPRGFGSYNEQFF
few,TRBJ1-2,TRBD1,TRBV6-1,TGTGCCAGCGCCCCCGGGACAGGGGACCGCTATGGCTACACCTTC,CASAPGTGDRYGYTF
.,TRBJ2-7,TRBD2,TRBV19,TGTGCCAGTAGTCCGACGTCGGGGGGGCTTAACGAGCAGTACTTC,CASSPTSGGLNEQYF
.,TRBJ1-3,.,TRBV5-4,TGTGCCAGCAGCCAATCAGACAGGAGTGAACCATCTGGAAACACCATATATTTT,CASSQSDRSEPSGNTIYF
.,TRBJ2-7,TRBD1,TRBV5-4,TGTGCCAGCAGCATCTGGGACAGGGGCCACGAGCAGTACTTC,CASSIWDRGHEQYF
.,TRBJ2-3,.,TRBV10-1,TGCGCCAGCAGTGAGGGCAGGATCACAGATACGCAGTATTTT,CASSEGRITDTQYF
.,TRBJ2-5,TRBD2,TRBV6-5,TGTGCCAGCAGTCCCGGTGGGGGGGGAGAGACCCAGTACTTC,CASSPGGGGETQYF
.,TRBJ2-7,TRBD2,TRBV7-9,TGTGCCAGCAGCTTAACGGGAGGGACTCAGTACTTC,CASSLTGGTQYF
once,TRBJ2-7,.,TRBV19,TGTGCCAGTAGTGCGGGACAGATATACGAGCAGTACTTC,CASSAGQIYEQYF
.,TRBJ2-1,.,TRBV14,TGTGCCAGCAGCCAAGAATCCACTACCAACTACAATGAGCAGTTCTTC,CASSQESTTNYNEQFF
.,TRBJ2-3,TRBD2,TRBV5-1,TGCGCCAGCAGCGCAACGGGGGGGCCTCAAGATACGCAGTATTTT,CASSATGGPQDTQYF
once,TRBJ1-2,.,TRBV5-4,TGTGCCAGCAGCCTTGACAGTAACTATGGCTACACCTTC,CASSLDSNYGYTF
.,TRBJ2-7,TRBD2,TRBV7-6,TGTGCCAGCAGCCCTACTAGCGGGGGATCCTACGAGCAGTACTTC,CASSPTSGGSYEQYF
few,TRBJ2-6,.,TRBV5-1,TGCGCCAGCAGCTTGGCCCCAGAGGCCAACGTCCTGACTTTC,CASSLAPEANVLTF
.,TRBJ2-2,.,TRBV2,TGTGCCAGCCTCGGGGGGCTTGTTTCCGGGGAGCTGTTTTTT,CASLGGLVSGELFF
.,TRBJ1-1,TRBD1,TRBV6-5,TGTGCCAGCAGACTAGGACAGGGGGCCATATCGGCTTTCTTT,CASRLGQGAISAFF
.,TRBJ1-5,.,TRBV2,TGTGCCGGGGGGGGGCAGGGGCCCGGGCCCCAGCATTTT,CAGGGQGPGPQHF
.,TRBJ2-7,TRBD1,TRBV5-4,TGTGCCAGCAGGGAGACGACAGGGGGTTTCCTCGAGGAGTACTTC,CASRETTGGFLEEYF
.,TRBJ1-5,TRBD1,TRBV4-1,TGCGCCAGCAGCCAACGAACAGGGGCGGGACAGCCCCAGCATTTT,CASSQRTGAGQPQHF
.,TRBJ2-1,.,TRBV7-6,TGTGCCAGCAGCCAGGGGCATGAGCAGTTCTTC,CASSQGHEQFF
few,TRBJ2-1,.,TRBV19,TGTGCCAGTAGTCTACTGAACAATGAGCAGTTCTTC,CASSLLNNEQFF
.,TRBJ1-1,.,TRBV11-2,TGTGCCAGCAGCTTAAGCCAGGGGTCGAACACTGAAGCTTTCTTT,CASSLSQGSNTEAFF
.,TRBJ2-5,.,TRBV5-4,TGTGCCAGCAAGTTACAGTTCCAAGAGACCCAGTACTTC,CASKLQFQETQYF
.,TRBJ1-2,.,TRBV2,TGTGCCAGCAGTGAAGCCGGGACTTACCCTAACTATGGCTACACCTTC,CASSEAGTYPNYGYTF
few,TRBJ2-7,.,TRBV5-1,TGCGCCAGCAGCCAAGACTTGACCTACGAGCAGTACTTC,CASSQDLTYEQYF
.,TRBJ2-7,TRBD2,TRBV2,TGTGCCAGCAGTGGGACTAGCGGGGGGTCTTTTAGGCAGTACTTC,CASSGTSGGSFRQYF
.,TRBJ2-1,.,TRBV6-4,TGTGCCAGCAGCCCGGAGTACCACTACAATGAGCAGTTCTTC,CASSPEYHYNEQFF
.,TRBJ1-4,TRBD1,TRBV9,TGTGCCAGCAGCGTAGGACAGGGGGAAAAACTGTTTTTT,CASSVGQGEKLFF
.,TRBJ1-2,.,TRBV2,TGTGCCAGCAGGGCGGGGGAGTATGGCTACACCTTC,CASRAGEYGYTF
.,TRBJ1-4,.,TRBV18,TGTGCCAGCTCACCACTGGCCCAGGTTTCAACTAATGAAAAACTGTTTTTT,CASSPLAQVSTNEKLFF
.,TRBJ1-1,TRBD1,TRBV18,TGTGCCAGCTCCCTTACAGGGGGCACTGAAGCTTTCTTT,CASSLTGGTEAFF